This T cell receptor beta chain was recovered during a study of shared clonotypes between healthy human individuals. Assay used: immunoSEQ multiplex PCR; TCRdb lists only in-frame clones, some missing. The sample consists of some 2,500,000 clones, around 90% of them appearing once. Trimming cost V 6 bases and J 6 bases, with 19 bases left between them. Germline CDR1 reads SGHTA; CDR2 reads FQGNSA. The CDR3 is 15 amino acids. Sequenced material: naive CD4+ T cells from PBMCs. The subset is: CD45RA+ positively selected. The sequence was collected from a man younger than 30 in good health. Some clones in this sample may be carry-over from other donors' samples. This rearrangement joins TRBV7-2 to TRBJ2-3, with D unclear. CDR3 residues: CASRLLSQPSDTQYF. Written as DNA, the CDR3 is TGTGCCAGCAGGCTTTTGTCCCAGCCGTCCGATACGCAGTATTTT.